The 32 T cell receptor beta chains listed next were all sequenced from one sample in a study of low-dose radiotherapy and immunotherapy resistance in tumors. The time point: before trial treatment. Alpha- and beta-chain coverage of first-strand cDNA came from TRAV- and TRBV-specific primers. The PCR that amplified TCRs ran for about 20 cycles, relying on a constant-region primer and a V-primer adapter. TCRdb re-called the reads through MiXCR, storing one row per CDR3 protein. Of 64,000 or so distinct CDR3 sequences detected, 31% appear once; the ten largest clones hold 11%. The sequencing used PBMCs, collected before treatment. The receptors were gathered from a female donor with ovarian cancer.

Ten or more counts support this clonotype. The rearrangement joins TRBV3-1 to TRBJ1-2; the D is unclear. CDR1 and CDR2 from the germline V gene are LGHDT and YNNKEL (reference sequence). CDR3 length: 15 residues. V gave up 1 base and J gave up 0 bases, with 9 bases separating them. The CDR3 protein is CASSQVHQANYGYTF. In nucleotides, the CDR3 is TGTGCCAGCAGCCAAGTTCATCAAGCTAACTATGGCTACACCTTC.

At least ten counts were recorded for this clonotype. The genes are TRBV23-1 and TRBJ2-7, with D unclear. TRBV23-1 is an ORF, and what it does is uncertain. V lost 4 bases to trimming and J lost 0 bases, with 16 bases between them. The CDR3 is made up of 16 amino acids. The CDR3 DNA reads TGCGCCAGCAGTCTTGACTCGGACGGCAGCTCCTACGAGCAGTACTTC. Translation: CASSLDSDGSSYEQYF.

V is TRBV6-2 or TRBV6-3 and J is TRBJ2-7; 12 nucleotides align to TRBD2. After removal of 7 bases from V and 4 bases from J, the junction contained 8 bases not matched to a gene. Germline V gives CDR1 MNHEY, CDR2 SVGEGT. The CDR3 has 15 residues. In DNA, the CDR3 is TGTGCCAGCAACATCCGGACTAGCGGGGATTACGAGCAGTACTTC. This codes for CASNIRTSGDYEQYF.

This clonotype was found a few times. The chain joins TRBV4-2 to TRBJ1-5; perhaps TRBD1 as D (5 bases). Between the trimmed V and J ends, which lost 4 bases and 1 base, there was a span of 17 bases. Germline-derived CDR1 and CDR2 are LGHNA and YNFKEQ. The CDR3 is 17 residues long. This CDR3 is CASSLLAAGTSNQPQHF. CDR3 coding DNA: TGTGCCAGCAGCCTTCTGGCGGCCGGGACGAGCAATCAGCCCCAGCATTTT.

The chain uses TRBV28 and TRBJ1-5; 9 bases agree with TRBD1. Trimming cost V 10 bases and J 5 bases; bases outside gene matches: 12. The CDR3 covers 15 residues. Per germline, CDR1 MDHEN and CDR2 SYDVKM. DNA of the CDR3: TGTGCCACCTCCGGGGACAGGGTTGGGGATCAGCCCCAGCATTTT. It is translated as CATSGDRVGDQPQHF.

There are a few counts of this clonotype. This rearrangement joins TRBV6-2 or TRBV6-3 to TRBJ2-7, with D perhaps TRBD2 (6 bases). The CDR3 loop spans 14 amino acids. The germline V gene encodes CDR1 MNHEY and CDR2 SVGEGT. Between the trimmed V and J ends, which lost 6 bases and 5 bases, there was a span of 17 bases. Here the CDR3 reads CASSSTQGGDEQYF. In DNA form, the CDR3 reads TGTGCCAGCAGCTCGACCCAGGGCGGGGACGAGCAGTACTTC.

This clonotype was observed many times. The genes are TRBV5-1 and TRBJ2-3; 13 bases line up with TRBD2. J gave up 4 bases and V 4 bases, and 6 bases lay outside the gene matches. The V gene's germline CDR1 is SGHRS and CDR2 YFSETQ. The CDR3 contains 16 residues. The CDR3 bases are TGCGCCAGCAGCACACGGACTAGCGGGAGTTCAGATACGCAGTATTTT. The encoded protein is CASSTRTSGSSDTQYF.

In its sample, this clonotype was seen many times. This chain joins TRBV5-1 and TRBJ2-7; D is ambiguous. Trimming took off 0 bases at V and 0 bases at J, with 10 bases between the two ends. Germline CDR1 SGHRS, CDR2 YFSETQ. This CDR3 contains 15 residues. The CDR3 loop is CASSLEGRPSYEQYF. CDR3 bases: TGCGCCAGCAGCTTGGAAGGCCGACCCTCCTACGAGCAGTACTTC.

The rearrangement uses TRBV5-5 and TRBJ2-3; 8 bases match TRBD1. Looked up from germline, CDR1 is SGHKS and CDR2 is YYEKEE (reference sequence). Trimming took 2 bases from V and 8 from J; bases not matched to a gene: 16. The CDR3 consists of 17 residues. CDR3 protein: CASSFPPGQDPSGTQYF. Here the CDR3 DNA reads TGTGCCAGCAGCTTCCCTCCGGGACAGGACCCCAGTGGTACGCAGTATTTT.

There are many counts of this clonotype. Sequence at one end of the junction differs from germline and may be a read error. The chain links TRBV5-1 to TRBJ2-6, with 7 bases matching TRBD2. The CDR3 loop spans 18 amino acids. Germline V gives CDR1 SGHRS, CDR2 YFSETQ. The CDR3 sequence is CASTPSGAHLGGANVLTF. The CDR3 bases are TGTGCCAGCACTCCCAGCGGGGCGCACCTCGGGGGGGCCAACGTCCTGACTTTC.

The chain is built from TRBV12-3 or TRBV12-4 and TRBJ2-7; a possible D gene is TRBD1 (6 bases). V was clipped by 6 bases and J by 6 bases, with 15 bases between them. The CDR3 sequence is 13 residues long. CDR3 protein: CASSGDMGSEQYF. Written as DNA, the CDR3 is TGTGCCAGCAGCGGGGACATGGGATCCGAGCAGTACTTC.

In its sample, this clonotype was seen many times. The chain carries TRBV20-1 and TRBJ1-2; D remains unclear. Trimming took 5 bases from V and 2 from J, leaving 15 bases between them. The V gene's germline CDR1 is DFQATT and CDR2 SNEGSKA (reference sequence). The CDR3 sequence is 14 residues long. The chain's CDR3 is CSALTDLPNYGYTF. The CDR3 nucleotides are TGCAGTGCTCTGACCGACCTACCAAACTATGGCTACACCTTC.

This clonotype was detected once. The genes are TRBV6-2 or TRBV6-3 and TRBJ2-3; 9 positions agree with TRBD2. From germline, CDR1 is MNHEY and CDR2 SVGEGT. The CDR3 extends over 15 amino acids. J lost 4 bases, V lost 5 bases, and 7 bases had no gene match. CDR3 nucleotide sequence: TGTGCCAGCAGTCCCAGGGGACTAGCTGCAGATACGCAGTATTTT. Translation gives CASSPRGLAADTQYF.

The J gene is TRBJ2-1, the V gene TRBV28; 9 bases map to TRBD2. V lost 7 bases to trimming and J lost 6 bases; unmatched junction nucleotides: 13. The CDR3 is 16 amino acids. CDR1 MDHEN and CDR2 SYDVKM come from the germline V gene. The CDR3 here is CASTIGGTSRPNEQFF. The CDR3 nucleotides are TGTGCCAGCACCATAGGGGGGACTAGCAGGCCCAATGAGCAGTTCTTC.

This chain's CDR3 is CASSLTTTQYF. DNA for the CDR3: TGTGCCAGCAGCCTAACGACCACCCAATACTTC. V gene TRBV2 combines with J gene TRBJ2-4; D not resolved. CDR1 and CDR2 (germline): SNHLY, FYNNEI. The ends were cut back, 6 bases at V and 16 bases at J, with 16 bases in the middle. The CDR3 runs to 11 residues.

J is TRBJ2-7 and V is TRBV12-3 or TRBV12-4; D might be TRBD2 (5 bases). The CDR3 consists of 13 residues. Trimming took off 2 bases at V and 6 bases at J, with 11 bases between the two ends. For the CDR3, the DNA is TGTGCCAGCAGTTTATGGGAGTTCGGCGAGCAGTACTTC. Protein: CASSLWEFGEQYF.

This clonotype was seen repeatedly, ten times or more. This chain joins TRBV6-6 and TRBJ1-6, with D possibly being TRBD1 (6 bases). The CDR3 sequence is 16 residues long. The germline gives CDR1 MNHNY, CDR2 SVGAGI (reference sequence). The germline V and J ends were trimmed by 1 base and 10 bases, with 17 bases remaining between them. The CDR3 nucleotides read TGTGCCAGCAGTTACTTAGCCCAGCCGGGGGGCTCACCCCTCCACTTT. It is translated as CASSYLAQPGGSPLHF.

The chain links TRBV10-3 to TRBJ2-1; 9 bases align to TRBD1. Germline V CDR1 and CDR2: ENHRY, SYGVKD. The CDR3 consists of 16 residues. Losses at the gene ends were 8 bases for V and 3 bases for J; bases not matched to a gene: 11. The CDR3 DNA reads TGTGCCATCGGGGCCCCGCGGGACAGGGACTACAATGAGCAGTTCTTC. This gives the protein CAIGAPRDRDYNEQFF.

This clonotype was counted ten times or more. This rearrangement joins TRBV28 to TRBJ2-1; TRBD2 aligns across 8 bases. With 3 bases clipped from V and 5 bases from J, the junction kept 9 bases outside the gene matches. The CDR3 extends over 16 amino acids. CDR1 is MDHEN and CDR2 is SYDVKM in the germline V gene. The CDR3 bases are TGTGCCAGCAGTTTGAGGAGGGGCGGGGGGCACAATGAGCAGTTCTTC. Amino acids: CASSLRRGGGHNEQFF.

This clonotype was counted at least ten times. V usage is TRBV30 and J usage is TRBJ2-3, with D tentatively TRBD1 (5 bases). This CDR3 has 13 amino acids. The germline V gene has CDR1 GTSNPN and CDR2 SVGIG (reference sequence). With 8 bases removed from V and 2 bases from J, the gap between germline ends came to 14 bases. The CDR3 DNA follows: TGTGCCGCCAGTGGGGCTAACACAGATACGCAGTATTTT. Protein: CAASGANTDTQYF.

CDR3 coding DNA: TGTGCCAGCAGCCCTGGGACTAGCGGGATTAAAGAGACCCAGTACTTC. It codes for CASSPGTSGIKETQYF. This chain connects TRBV11-2 to TRBJ2-5; the match to TRBD2 covers 13 bases. The CDR3 runs to 16 residues. J lost 3 bases, V lost 5 bases, and 6 bases had no gene match. Looked up from germline, CDR1 is SGHAT and CDR2 is FQNNGV.

The chain joins TRBV3-1 to TRBJ2-7, with D perhaps matching TRBD2 (6 bases). This CDR3 is 14 amino acids long. The V and J ends lost 4 bases and 7 bases respectively, with 17 bases between them. Germline assignment: CDR1 LGHDT and CDR2 YNNKEL (reference sequence). This CDR3 reads CASSLRGGAREQYF. DNA for the CDR3: TGTGCCAGCAGCCTTAGAGGAGGGGCTCGGGAGCAGTACTTC.

As concerns this clonotype: A far larger clone is just one base off, so this is likely a read error. V gene TRBV5-3 combines with J gene TRBJ2-2; D possibly uses TRBD1 or TRBD2 (5 bases each). TRBV5-3 is annotated as an ORF whose role is uncertain. The CDR3 has 15 residues. For the CDR3, the DNA is TGTGCCAGCAGCTTGGCTCAGGGTGTAACCGGGAAGCTGTTTTTT. Amino acids: CASSLAQGVTGKLFF.

This clonotype was counted many times. The chain is built from TRBV11-1 and TRBJ2-1; D gene uncertain. V lost 6 bases to trimming and J lost 4 bases, with 13 bases between them. This CDR3 has 14 amino acids. The V gene's germline CDR1 is SGHAT and CDR2 FQDESV (reference sequence). CDR3 DNA sequence: TGTGCCAGCAGTCCACGGGTCGTATACAATGAGCAGTTCTTC. It codes for CASSPRVVYNEQFF.

On this clonotype: A read error may produce the germline difference seen at one junction end. The chain has TRBV2 and TRBJ2-3; a possible D gene is TRBD1 (5 bases). The CDR3 runs 13 residues. The V gene's germline CDR1 is SNHLY and CDR2 FYNNEI. The CDR3 protein is CASSGGPADTLYF. The CDR3 region has the DNA TGTGCCAGCAGTGGGGGCCCCGCGGATACGCTGTATTTT.

Turning to this clonotype: A far bigger clonotype differs at one base, so this is likely a read error. The chain has TRBV6-1 and TRBJ2-3; possibly TRBD1 for D (6 bases). The CDR3 runs to 14 residues. Between the trimmed V and J ends, which lost 3 bases and 5 bases, there was a span of 12 bases. Germline lookup yields CDR1 MNHNS and CDR2 SASEGT. The CDR3 reads CASSDTGTRDTQYF. DNA of the CDR3: TGTGCCAGCAGTGATACCGGGACAAGAGATACGCAGTATTTT.

The gene calls are TRBV5-5 and TRBJ1-5; D perhaps matches TRBD1 (5 bases). Trimming shortened V by 4 bases and J by 5 bases, and 16 bases separated the two germline ends. In germline, CDR1 is SGHKS, CDR2 YYEKEE (reference sequence). The CDR3 sequence is 15 residues long. The CDR3 spells CASSGFQGWDQPQHF. The CDR3, as DNA: TGTGCCAGCAGCGGGTTCCAGGGCTGGGATCAGCCCCAGCATTTT.

This clonotype appeared many times. The chain has TRBV20-1 and TRBJ2-5; 9 bases map to TRBD2. V dropped 1 base and J dropped 7; count of bases not matched to a gene: 4. The CDR3 length is 13 residues. CDR1 is DFQATT, CDR2 SNEGSKA, per germline (reference sequence). In DNA, the CDR3 is TGCAGTGCTAGAGGATTAGCGGGAGTGACCCAGTACTTC. Protein sequence: CSARGLAGVTQYF.

This clonotype occurred many times. The rearrangement joins TRBV19 to TRBJ2-7; TRBD2 matches 7 bases. Per the germline V gene, CDR1 is LNHDA and CDR2 is SQIVND (reference sequence). V trimming: 3 bases; J trimming: 0 bases; junction bases outside the gene matches: 17. The CDR3 is made up of 19 amino acids. CDR3 DNA: TGTGCCAGTAGTATCGGGAGAGGGAGGAACGGGAGGAGCTCCTACGAGCAGTACTTC. It specifies CASSIGRGRNGRSSYEQYF.

This clonotype was seen repeatedly, ten times or more. The genes are TRBV19 and TRBJ2-6; 7 bases are shared with TRBD2. The ends lost 4 bases at V and 1 base at J; junction bases unmatched: 13. Germline values: CDR1 LNHDA, CDR2 SQIVND (reference sequence). CDR3 length: 19 amino acids. In DNA, the CDR3 is TGTGCCAGTAGTACGGGGGGACCGGGACGGATTTCTGGGGCCAACGTCCTGACTTTC. Its translation: CASSTGGPGRISGANVLTF.

This clonotype was seen many times. This sequence joins TRBV10-3 and TRBJ2-3; TRBD2 aligns across 7 bases. V lost 8 bases, J lost 0 bases, and 5 bases stayed unmatched. The CDR3 has 14 residues. The germline V gene has CDR1 ENHRY and CDR2 SYGVKD. CDR3 bases: TGTGCCATCCAAAGCGGGGCGAGCACAGATACGCAGTATTTT. Amino acids: CAIQSGASTDTQYF.

This clonotype was seen repeatedly, ten times or more. V and J are TRBV3-1 and TRBJ2-5; TRBD2 matches at 12 bases. Germline V gives CDR1 LGHDT, CDR2 YNNKEL (reference sequence). This CDR3 spans 16 amino acids. With V trimmed by 3 bases and J by 2 bases, 4 bases remained unmatched. CDR3 nucleotides: TGTGCCAGCAGCCAGGCTACTAGCGGGGGGCAAGAGACCCAGTACTTC. It specifies CASSQATSGGQETQYF.